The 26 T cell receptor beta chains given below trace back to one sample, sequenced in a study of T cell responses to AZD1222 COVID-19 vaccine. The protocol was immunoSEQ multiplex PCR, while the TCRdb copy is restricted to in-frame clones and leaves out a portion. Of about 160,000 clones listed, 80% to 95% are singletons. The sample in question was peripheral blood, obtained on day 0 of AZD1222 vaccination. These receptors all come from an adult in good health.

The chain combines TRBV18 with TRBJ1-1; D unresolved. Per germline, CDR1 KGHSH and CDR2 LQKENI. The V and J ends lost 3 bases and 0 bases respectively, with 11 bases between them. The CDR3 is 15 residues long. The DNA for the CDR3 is TGTGCCAGCTCACCTACACGGATAATGAACACTGAAGCTTTCTTT. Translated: CASSPTRIMNTEAFF.

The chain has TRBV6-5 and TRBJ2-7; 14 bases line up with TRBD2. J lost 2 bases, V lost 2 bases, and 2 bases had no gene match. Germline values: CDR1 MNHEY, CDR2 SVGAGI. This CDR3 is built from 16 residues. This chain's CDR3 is CASSYRGLAGAYEQYF. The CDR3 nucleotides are TGTGCCAGCAGTTACCGGGGACTAGCGGGAGCCTACGAGCAGTACTTC.

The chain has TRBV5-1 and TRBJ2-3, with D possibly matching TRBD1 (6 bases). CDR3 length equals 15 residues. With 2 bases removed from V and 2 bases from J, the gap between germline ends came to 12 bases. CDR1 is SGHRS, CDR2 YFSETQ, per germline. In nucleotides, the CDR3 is TGCGCCAGCAGCTTAGGCAGGGGTACCACAGATACGCAGTATTTT. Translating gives CASSLGRGTTDTQYF.

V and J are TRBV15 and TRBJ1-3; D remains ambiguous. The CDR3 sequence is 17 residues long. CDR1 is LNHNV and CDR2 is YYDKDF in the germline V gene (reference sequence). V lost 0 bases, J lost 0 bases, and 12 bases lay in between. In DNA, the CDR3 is TGTGCCACCAGCAGAGATGGGTCGGCGAGCTCTGGAAACACCATATATTTT. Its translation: CATSRDGSASSGNTIYF.

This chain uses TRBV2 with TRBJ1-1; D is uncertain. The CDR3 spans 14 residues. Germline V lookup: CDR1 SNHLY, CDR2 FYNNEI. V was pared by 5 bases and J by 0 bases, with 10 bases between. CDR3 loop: CASSRTFMNTEAFF. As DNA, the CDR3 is TGTGCCAGCAGTCGGACTTTCATGAACACTGAAGCTTTCTTT.

CDR3 sequence reads: CAWSVSGGLRPQHF. In DNA form, the CDR3 reads TGTGCCTGGAGTGTAAGCGGGGGCCTTCGACCCCAGCATTTT. The V and J genes are TRBV30 and TRBJ1-5; the D gene is possibly TRBD1 (6 bases). The CDR3 length is 14 residues. The germline CDR1 and CDR2 sequences are GTSNPN and SVGIG (reference sequence). With 0 bases removed from V and 10 bases from J, the gap between germline ends came to 16 bases.

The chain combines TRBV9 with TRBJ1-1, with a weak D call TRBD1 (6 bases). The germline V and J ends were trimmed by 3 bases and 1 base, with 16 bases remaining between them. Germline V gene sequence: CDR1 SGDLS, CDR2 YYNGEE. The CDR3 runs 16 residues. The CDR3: CASSGGTSLGNTEAFF. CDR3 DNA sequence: TGTGCCAGCAGCGGCGGGACATCTCTAGGGAACACTGAAGCTTTCTTT.

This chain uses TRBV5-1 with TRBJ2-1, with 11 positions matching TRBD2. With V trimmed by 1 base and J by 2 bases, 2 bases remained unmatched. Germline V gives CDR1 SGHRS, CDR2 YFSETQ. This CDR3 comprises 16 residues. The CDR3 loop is CASSLTSGRPYNEQFF. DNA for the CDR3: TGCGCCAGCAGCTTGACTAGCGGGAGACCCTACAATGAGCAGTTCTTC.

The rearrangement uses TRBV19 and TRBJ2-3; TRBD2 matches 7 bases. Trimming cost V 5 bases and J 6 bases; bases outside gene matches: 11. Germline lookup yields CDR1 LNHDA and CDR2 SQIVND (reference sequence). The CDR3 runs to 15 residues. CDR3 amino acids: CASSSTAGRRDTQYF. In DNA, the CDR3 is TGTGCCAGTAGTTCTACAGCGGGGAGGAGGGATACGCAGTATTTT.

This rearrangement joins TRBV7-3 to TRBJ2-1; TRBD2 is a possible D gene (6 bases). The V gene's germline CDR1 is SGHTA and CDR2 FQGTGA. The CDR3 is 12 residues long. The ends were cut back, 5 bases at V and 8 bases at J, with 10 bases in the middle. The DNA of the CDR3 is TGTGCCAGCAGCCGGTGGGGGGATGAGCAGTTCTTC. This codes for CASSRWGDEQFF.

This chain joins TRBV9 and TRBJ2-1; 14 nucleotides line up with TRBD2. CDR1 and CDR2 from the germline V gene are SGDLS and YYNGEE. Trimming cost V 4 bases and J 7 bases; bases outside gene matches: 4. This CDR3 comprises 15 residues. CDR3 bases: TGTGCCAGCAGCTCCGGGACTAGCGGGAGTAATGAGCAGTTCTTC. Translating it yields CASSSGTSGSNEQFF.

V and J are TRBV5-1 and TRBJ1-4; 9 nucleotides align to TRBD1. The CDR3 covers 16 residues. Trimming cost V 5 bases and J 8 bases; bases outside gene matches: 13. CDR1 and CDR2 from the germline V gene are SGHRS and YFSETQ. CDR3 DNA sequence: TGCGCCAGCAGAACTGGAGGGGGACAGGGCGGCGAAAAACTGTTTTTT. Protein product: CASRTGGGQGGEKLFF.

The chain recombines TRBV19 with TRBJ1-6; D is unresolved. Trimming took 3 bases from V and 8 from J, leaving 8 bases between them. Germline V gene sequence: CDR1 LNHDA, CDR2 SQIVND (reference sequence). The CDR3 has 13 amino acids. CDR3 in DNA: TGTGCCAGTAGTATTGCGTCGGATTCACCCCTCCACTTT. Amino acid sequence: CASSIASDSPLHF.

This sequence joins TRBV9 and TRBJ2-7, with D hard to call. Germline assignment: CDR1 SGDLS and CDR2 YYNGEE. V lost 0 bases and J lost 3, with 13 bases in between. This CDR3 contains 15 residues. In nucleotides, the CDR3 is TGTGCCAGCAGCGTAGAGGGATCTGGATACTACGAGCAGTACTTC. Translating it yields CASSVEGSGYYEQYF.

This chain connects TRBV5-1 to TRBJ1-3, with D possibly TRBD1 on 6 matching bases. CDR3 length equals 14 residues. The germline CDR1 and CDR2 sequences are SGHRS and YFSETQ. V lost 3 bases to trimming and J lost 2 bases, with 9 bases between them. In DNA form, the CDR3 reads TGCGCCAGCAGCTCAGGGGTAACTGGAAACACCATATATTTT. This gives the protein CASSSGVTGNTIYF.

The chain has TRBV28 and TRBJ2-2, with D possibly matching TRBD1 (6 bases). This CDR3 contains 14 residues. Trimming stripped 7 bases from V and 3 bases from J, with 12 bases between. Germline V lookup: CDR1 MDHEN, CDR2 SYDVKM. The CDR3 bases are TGTGCCAGCACTGGGGGCAGATACACCGGGGAGCTGTTTTTT. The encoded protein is CASTGGRYTGELFF.

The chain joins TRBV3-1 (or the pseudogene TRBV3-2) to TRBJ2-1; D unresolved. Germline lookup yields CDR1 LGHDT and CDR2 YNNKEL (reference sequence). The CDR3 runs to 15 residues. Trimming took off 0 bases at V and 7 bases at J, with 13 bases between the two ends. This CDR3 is CASSQDYLSRNEQFF. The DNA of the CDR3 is TGTGCCAGCAGCCAAGATTATTTAAGCAGGAATGAGCAGTTCTTC.

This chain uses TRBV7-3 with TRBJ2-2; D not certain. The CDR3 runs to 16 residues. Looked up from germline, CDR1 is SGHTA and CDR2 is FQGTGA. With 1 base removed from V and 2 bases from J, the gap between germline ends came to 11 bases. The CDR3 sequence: CASSLKKTLNTGELFF. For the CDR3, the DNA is TGTGCCAGCAGCTTAAAGAAGACTCTCAACACCGGGGAGCTGTTTTTT.

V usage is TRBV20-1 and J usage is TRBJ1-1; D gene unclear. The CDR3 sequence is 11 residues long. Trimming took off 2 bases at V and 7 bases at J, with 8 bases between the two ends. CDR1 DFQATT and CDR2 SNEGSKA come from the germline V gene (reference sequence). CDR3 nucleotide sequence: TGCAGTGCTAGAACGGAGATTGAAGCTTTCTTT. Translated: CSARTEIEAFF.

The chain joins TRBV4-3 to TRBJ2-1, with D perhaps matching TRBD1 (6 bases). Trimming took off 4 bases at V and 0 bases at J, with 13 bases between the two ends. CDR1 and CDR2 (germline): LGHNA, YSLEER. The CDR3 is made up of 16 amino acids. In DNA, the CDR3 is TGCGCCAGCAGCCCTTCCGGGACATCCTCCTACAATGAGCAGTTCTTC. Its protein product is CASSPSGTSSYNEQFF.

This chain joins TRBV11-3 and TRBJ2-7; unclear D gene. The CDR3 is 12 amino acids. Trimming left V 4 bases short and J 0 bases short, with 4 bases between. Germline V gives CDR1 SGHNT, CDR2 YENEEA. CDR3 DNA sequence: TGTGCCAGCAGCTCTAGCTCCTACGAGCAGTACTTC. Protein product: CASSSSSYEQYF.

The CDR3 DNA sequence: TGCGCCAGCAGTGACGACAAGAACACCGGGGAGCTGTTTTTT. Translating gives CASSDDKNTGELFF. The chain has TRBV10-2 and TRBJ2-2; D is uncertain. Between the trimmed V and J ends, which lost 3 bases and 1 base, there was a span of 6 bases. There are 14 residues in the CDR3. Germline-derived CDR1 and CDR2 are WSHSY and SAAADI.

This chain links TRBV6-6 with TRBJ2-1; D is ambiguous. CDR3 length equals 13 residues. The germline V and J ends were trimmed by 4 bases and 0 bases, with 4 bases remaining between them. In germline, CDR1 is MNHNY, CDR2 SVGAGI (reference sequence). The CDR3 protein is CASSSDSYNEQFF. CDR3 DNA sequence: TGTGCCAGCAGTTCCGACTCCTACAATGAGCAGTTCTTC.

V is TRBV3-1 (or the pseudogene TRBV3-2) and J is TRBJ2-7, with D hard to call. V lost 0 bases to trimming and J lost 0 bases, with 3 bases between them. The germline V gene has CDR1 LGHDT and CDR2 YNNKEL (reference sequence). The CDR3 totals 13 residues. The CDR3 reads CASSQESSYEQYF. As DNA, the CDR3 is TGTGCCAGCAGCCAAGAAAGCTCCTACGAGCAGTACTTC.

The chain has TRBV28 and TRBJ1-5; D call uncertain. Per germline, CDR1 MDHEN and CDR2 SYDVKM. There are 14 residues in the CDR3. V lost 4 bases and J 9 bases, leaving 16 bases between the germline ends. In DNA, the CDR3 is TGTGCCAGCAGTTCAGAGGGCCGTTCTAGGCCCCAGCATTTT. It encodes CASSSEGRSRPQHF.

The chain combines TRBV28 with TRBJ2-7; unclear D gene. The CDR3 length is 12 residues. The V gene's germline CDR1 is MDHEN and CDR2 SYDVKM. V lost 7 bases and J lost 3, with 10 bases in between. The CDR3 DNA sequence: TGTGCCAGCAAGCCCGCCGGCTACGAGCAGTACTTC. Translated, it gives CASKPAGYEQYF.